This TCR beta chain was sequenced in a study of blood T cell repertoires in COVID-19. As for the study in general: Collection of acute and convalescent COVID-19 samples took place in the United States, Italy and Spain. T cells, B-cell-depleted T cells, or PBMCs supplied cDNA or gDNA.

To note about this clone: Because the CDR3's place on the DNA is in doubt, the DNA is left out and the CDR3 is given as listed by TCRdb.

The germline CDR1 and CDR2 sequences are PRHDT and FYEKMQ (reference sequence). The CDR3 region is 15 residues in length, termini included. TCRdb keeps only in-frame clones here, not all; method: immunoSEQ multiplex PCR. This table holds about 330,000 clones, about 89% found once. This TCR was recovered from a young woman who had recovered from COVID-19. The sample consisted of PBMCs or T cells enriched from blood (not recorded which). V is TRBV13 and J is TRBJ1-3. This CDR3 reads CASTLGTGTGNTIYF.